Following are 8 T cell receptor beta chains from one sample sequenced in a study of T-cell reconstitution after alpha-beta-depleted transplantation in children. Preparation of the TCRbeta library used unique molecular identifiers. One entry per CDR3 protein, called by TCRdb with MiXCR from the PCR reads. The table shows 250,000 to 350,000 distinct CDR3 sequences, with approximately 9.6% occurring only once. This specimen was PBMCs from the stem cell graft donor, taken from the stem cell graft. These receptors were collected from a human donor who donated a stem cell graft to a child with SCID.

The rearrangement uses TRBV11-2 and TRBJ2-3; D may be TRBD1 (5 bases). The germline V and J ends were trimmed by 2 bases and 1 base, with 10 bases remaining between them. This CDR3 is 15 amino acids long. CDR1 and CDR2 (germline): SGHAT, FQNNGV. The CDR3 reads CASSLQGWGTDTQYF. The CDR3 DNA is TGTGCCAGCAGCTTACAGGGTTGGGGCACAGATACGCAGTATTTT.

This clonotype was counted between two and nine times. The chain is built from TRBV6-2 or TRBV6-3 and TRBJ2-7, with D possibly being TRBD1 or TRBD2 (5 bases each). Trimming removed 6 bases from V and 6 bases from J, with 21 bases in between. CDR1 is MNHEY and CDR2 is SVGEGT in the germline V gene. This CDR3 has 15 residues. The CDR3 coding sequence is TGTGCCAGCAGAAAAATACTGGGGCTAGCAGCCGAGCAGTACTTC. Its protein product is CASRKILGLAAEQYF.

The chain recombines TRBV12-3 or TRBV12-4 with TRBJ1-1; no reliable D call. The length of the CDR3 is 12 residues. V was pared by 5 bases and J by 8 bases, with 12 bases between. The CDR3 DNA reads as TGTGCCAGCAGTCCGGAGCGGCCCGAAGCTTTCTTT. Translated: CASSPERPEAFF.

The V and J genes are TRBV20-1 and TRBJ2-5, with a tentative D call TRBD1 (5 bases). This CDR3 comprises 12 residues. From germline, CDR1 is DFQATT and CDR2 SNEGSKA (reference sequence). V lost 1 base to trimming and J lost 5 bases, with 8 bases between them. CDR3 bases: TGCAGTGCTAGAGCAGGGCTGGAGACCCAGTACTTC. This sequence encodes CSARAGLETQYF.

The V gene is TRBV6-2 or TRBV6-3, the J gene TRBJ2-7; D possibly corresponds to TRBD2 (6 bases). Germline loops: CDR1 MNHEY, CDR2 SVGEGT. The CDR3 totals 13 residues. The germline V and J ends were trimmed by 4 bases and 0 bases, with 7 bases remaining between them. The CDR3 region is CASSWDFSYEQYF. Written as DNA, the CDR3 is TGTGCCAGCAGTTGGGACTTCTCCTACGAGCAGTACTTC.

CDR3 sequence: CASSVIAGTGELFF. The CDR3 bases are TGTGCCAGCAGTGTGATAGCGGGAACCGGGGAGCTGTTTTTT. This chain joins TRBV2 and TRBJ2-2; 8 bases are shared with TRBD2. The CDR3 runs to 14 residues. Germline V CDR1 and CDR2: SNHLY, FYNNEI. The V gene end was trimmed by 4 bases and the J gene end by 5 bases; junction bases not matched to a gene: 3.

This chain uses TRBV7-9 with TRBJ2-7, with D possibly TRBD1 on 6 matching bases. CDR3 length equals 13 residues. V gave up 5 bases and J gave up 5 bases, with 13 bases separating them. Germline V lookup: CDR1 SEHNR, CDR2 FQNEAQ (reference sequence). CDR3: CASSHRDQNEQYF. Written as DNA, the CDR3 is TGTGCCAGCAGCCACAGGGATCAAAACGAGCAGTACTTC.

At least ten counts were recorded for this clonotype. The rearrangement uses TRBV10-1 and TRBJ1-6; 9 nucleotides align to TRBD1. The CDR3 contains 14 residues. Germline V gives CDR1 WNHNN, CDR2 SYGVQD (reference sequence). The junction had 2 bases not matched to a gene; V was cut back by 2 bases and J by 9 bases. The CDR3 sequence is CASSENRGLSPLHF. The DNA of the CDR3 is TGCGCCAGCAGTGAGAACAGGGGGCTTTCACCCCTCCACTTT.